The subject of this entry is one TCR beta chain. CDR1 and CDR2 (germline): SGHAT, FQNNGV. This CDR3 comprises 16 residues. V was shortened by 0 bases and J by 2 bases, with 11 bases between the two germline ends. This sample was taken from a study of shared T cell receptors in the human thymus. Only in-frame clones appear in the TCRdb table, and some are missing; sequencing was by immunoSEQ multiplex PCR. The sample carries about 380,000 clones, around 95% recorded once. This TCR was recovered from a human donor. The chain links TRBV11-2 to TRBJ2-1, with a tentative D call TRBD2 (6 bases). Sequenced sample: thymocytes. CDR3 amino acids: CASSLDGRGAYNEQFF. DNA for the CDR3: TGTGCCAGCAGCTTAGATGGGCGGGGAGCCTACAATGAGCAGTTCTTC.